This T cell receptor beta chain was captured by sequencing in a study of Ad26.COV2.S vaccination and SARS-CoV-2 variants. Study background: Intramuscularly, Ad26.COV2.S was given either once or twice, 56 days apart. Study-wide results and caveats: It was reported that spike-specific CD8+ and CD4+ T cell responses were substantially broad after vaccination. Vaccinees showed greater spike-specific TCR breadth than placebo recipients.

Worth noting for this clone: What it binds is unknown.

Treatment meaning: roughly 19 received Ad26.COV2.S at low or high dose, single or two shots; about 5 received placebo; per-sample allocation not given. Day 63 following the first vaccine or placebo injection was when the samples were taken. Cohort 1b enrolled adults aged 18-55 years in Boston. Data came from immunoSEQ multiplex PCR; TCRdb stores just in-frame clones and leaves some out. The sample shows roughly 680,000 clones, 80% to 90% of them seen only once. Germline trimming cut 3 bases from V and 6 bases from J; bases unmatched to any gene: 4. Germline V gives CDR1 LGHNA, CDR2 YSLEER. The CDR3 extends over 14 amino acids.

Sequenced material: peripheral blood, taken in a trial of Ad26.COV2.S vaccine versus placebo. This TCR was sampled from a person aged 18-60 years who received the Ad26.COV2.S COVID-19 vaccine or a placebo. The chain joins TRBV4-3 to TRBJ2-1; the match to TRBD1 covers 8 bases. In DNA form, the CDR3 reads TGCGCCAGCAGCCATGGACAGGGCGGCAATGAGCAGTTCTTC. Amino acids: CASSHGQGGNEQFF.